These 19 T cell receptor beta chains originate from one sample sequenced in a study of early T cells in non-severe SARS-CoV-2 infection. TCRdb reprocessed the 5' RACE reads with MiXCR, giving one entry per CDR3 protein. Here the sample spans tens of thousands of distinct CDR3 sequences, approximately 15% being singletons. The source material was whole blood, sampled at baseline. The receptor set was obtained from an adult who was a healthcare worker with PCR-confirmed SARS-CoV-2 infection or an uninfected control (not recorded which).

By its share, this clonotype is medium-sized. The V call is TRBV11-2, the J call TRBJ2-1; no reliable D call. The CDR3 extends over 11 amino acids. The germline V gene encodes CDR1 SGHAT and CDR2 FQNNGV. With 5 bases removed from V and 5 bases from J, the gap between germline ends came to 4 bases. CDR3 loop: CASSHHNEQFF. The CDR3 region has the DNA TGTGCCAGCAGCCATCACAATGAGCAGTTCTTC.

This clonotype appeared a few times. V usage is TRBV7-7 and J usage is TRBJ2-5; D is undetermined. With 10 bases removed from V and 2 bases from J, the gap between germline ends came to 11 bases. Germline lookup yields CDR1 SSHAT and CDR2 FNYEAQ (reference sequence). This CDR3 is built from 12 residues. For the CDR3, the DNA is TGTGCCACTGCCCCTCGTCAAGAGACCCAGTACTTC. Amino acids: CATAPRQETQYF. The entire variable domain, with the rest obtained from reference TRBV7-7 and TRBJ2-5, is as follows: GAGVSQSPRYKVTKRGQDVTLRCDPISSHATLYWYQQALGQGPEFLTYFNYEAQPDKSGLPSDRFSAERPEGSISTLTIQRTEQRDSAMYRCATAPRQETQYFGPGTRLLVL.

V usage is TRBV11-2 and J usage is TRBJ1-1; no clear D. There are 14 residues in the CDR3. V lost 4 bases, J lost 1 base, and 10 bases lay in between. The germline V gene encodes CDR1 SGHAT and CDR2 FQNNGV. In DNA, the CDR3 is TGTGCCAGCAGCTCCTCGGACCCGAACACTGAAGCTTTCTTT. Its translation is CASSSSDPNTEAFF.

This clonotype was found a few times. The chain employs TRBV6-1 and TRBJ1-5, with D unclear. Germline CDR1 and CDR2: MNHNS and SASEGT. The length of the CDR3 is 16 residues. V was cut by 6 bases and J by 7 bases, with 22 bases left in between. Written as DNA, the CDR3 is TGTGCCAGCAGCCCGAACCCTACCGCCTCGGGCCAGCCCCAGCATTTT. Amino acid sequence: CASSPNPTASGQPQHF.

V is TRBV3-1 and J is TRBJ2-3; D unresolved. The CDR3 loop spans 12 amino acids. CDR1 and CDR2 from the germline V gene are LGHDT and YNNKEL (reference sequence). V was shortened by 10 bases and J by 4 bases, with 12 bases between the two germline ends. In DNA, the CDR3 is TGTGCCACCGGAGCTAGTTCAGATACGCAGTATTTT. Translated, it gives CATGASSDTQYF.

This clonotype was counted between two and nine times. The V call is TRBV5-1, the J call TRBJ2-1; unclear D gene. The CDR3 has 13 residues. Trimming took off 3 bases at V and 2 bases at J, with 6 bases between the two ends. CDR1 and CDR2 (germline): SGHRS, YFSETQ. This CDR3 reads CASSSEPYNEQFF. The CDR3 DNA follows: TGCGCCAGCAGCTCAGAGCCCTACAATGAGCAGTTCTTC. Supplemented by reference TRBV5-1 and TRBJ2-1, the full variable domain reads KAGVTQTPRYLIKTRGQQVTLSCSPISGHRSVSWYQQTPGQGLQFLFEYFSETQRNKGNFPGRFSGRQFSNSRSEMNVSTLELGDSALYLCASSSEPYNEQFFGPGTRLTVL.

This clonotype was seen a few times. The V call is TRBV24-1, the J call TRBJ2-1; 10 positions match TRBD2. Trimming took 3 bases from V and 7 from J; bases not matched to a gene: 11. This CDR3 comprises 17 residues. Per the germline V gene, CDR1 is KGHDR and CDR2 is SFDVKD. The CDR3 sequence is CATSDLRLAGHRNEQFF. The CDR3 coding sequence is TGTGCCACCAGTGATCTCAGACTAGCGGGCCACAGGAATGAGCAGTTCTTC.

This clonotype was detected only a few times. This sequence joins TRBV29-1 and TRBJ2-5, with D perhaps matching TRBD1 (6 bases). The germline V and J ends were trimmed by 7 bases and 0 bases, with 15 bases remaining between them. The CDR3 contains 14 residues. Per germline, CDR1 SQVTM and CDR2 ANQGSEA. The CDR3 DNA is TGCAGCGCCCTTTTGGGGGCCGACCAAGAGACCCAGTACTTC. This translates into CSALLGADQETQYF.

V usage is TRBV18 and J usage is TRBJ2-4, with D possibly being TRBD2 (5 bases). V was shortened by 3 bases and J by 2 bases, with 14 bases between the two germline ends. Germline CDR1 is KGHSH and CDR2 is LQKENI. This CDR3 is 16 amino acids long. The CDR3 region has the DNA TGTGCCAGCTCACCCATGATGGTAGCGACCAAAAACATTCAGTACTTC. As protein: CASSPMMVATKNIQYF.

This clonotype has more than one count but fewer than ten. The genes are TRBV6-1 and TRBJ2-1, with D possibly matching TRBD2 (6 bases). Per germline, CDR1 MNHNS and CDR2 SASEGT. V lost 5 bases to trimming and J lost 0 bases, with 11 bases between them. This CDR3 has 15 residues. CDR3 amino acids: CASSSLGGSYNEQFF. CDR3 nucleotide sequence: TGTGCCAGCAGTTCTCTGGGGGGCTCCTACAATGAGCAGTTCTTC.

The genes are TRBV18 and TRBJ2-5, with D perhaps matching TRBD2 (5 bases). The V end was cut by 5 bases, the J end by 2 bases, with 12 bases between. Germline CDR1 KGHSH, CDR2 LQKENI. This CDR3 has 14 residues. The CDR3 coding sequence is TGTGCCAGCTCAGCGACACCGGGGCAAGAGACCCAGTACTTC. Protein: CASSATPGQETQYF.

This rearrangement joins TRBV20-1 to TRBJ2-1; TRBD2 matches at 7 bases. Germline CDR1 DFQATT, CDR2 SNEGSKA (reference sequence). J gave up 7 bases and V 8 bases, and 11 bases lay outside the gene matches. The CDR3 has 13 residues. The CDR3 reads CSTTGGEVNEQFF. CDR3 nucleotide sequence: TGCAGTACTACGGGGGGAGAAGTGAATGAGCAGTTCTTC.

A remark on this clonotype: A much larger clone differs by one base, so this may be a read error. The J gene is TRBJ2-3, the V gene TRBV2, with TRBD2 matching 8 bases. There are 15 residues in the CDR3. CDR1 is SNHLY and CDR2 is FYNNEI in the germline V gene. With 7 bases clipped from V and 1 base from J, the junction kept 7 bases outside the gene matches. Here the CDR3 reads CASNQGLVGTDTQYF. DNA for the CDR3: TGTGCCAGCAACCAGGGACTAGTGGGCACAGATACGCAGTATTTT.

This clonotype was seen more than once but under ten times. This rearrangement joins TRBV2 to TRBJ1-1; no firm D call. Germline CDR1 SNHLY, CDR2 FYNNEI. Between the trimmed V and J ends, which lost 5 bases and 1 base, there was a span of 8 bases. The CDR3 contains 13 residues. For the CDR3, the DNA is TGTGCCAGCAGTCCCGAGGGGAACACTGAAGCTTTCTTT. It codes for CASSPEGNTEAFF.

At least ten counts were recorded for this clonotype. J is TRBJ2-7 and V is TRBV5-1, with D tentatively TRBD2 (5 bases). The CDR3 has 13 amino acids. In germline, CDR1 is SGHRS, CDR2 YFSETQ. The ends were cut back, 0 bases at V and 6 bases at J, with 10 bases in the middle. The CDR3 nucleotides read TGCGCCAGCAGCTTGGTGTCGGGAACCGAGCAGTACTTC. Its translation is CASSLVSGTEQYF.

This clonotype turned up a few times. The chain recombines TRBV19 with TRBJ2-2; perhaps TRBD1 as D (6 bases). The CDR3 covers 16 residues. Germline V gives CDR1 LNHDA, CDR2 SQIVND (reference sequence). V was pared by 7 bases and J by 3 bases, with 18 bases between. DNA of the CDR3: TGTGCCAGTATACCCTCCGGGACAACCTACACCGGGGAGCTGTTTTTT. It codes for CASIPSGTTYTGELFF.

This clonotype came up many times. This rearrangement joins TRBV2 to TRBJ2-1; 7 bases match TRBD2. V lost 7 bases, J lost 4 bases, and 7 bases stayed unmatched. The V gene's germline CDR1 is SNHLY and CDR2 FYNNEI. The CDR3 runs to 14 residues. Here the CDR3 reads CASNPAGIYNEQFF. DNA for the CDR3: TGTGCCAGCAATCCAGCGGGGATTTACAATGAGCAGTTCTTC.

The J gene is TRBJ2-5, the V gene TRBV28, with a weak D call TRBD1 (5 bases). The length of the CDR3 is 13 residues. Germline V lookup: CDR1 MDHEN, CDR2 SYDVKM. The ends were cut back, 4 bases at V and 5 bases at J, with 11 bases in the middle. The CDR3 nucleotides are TGTGCCAGCAGTTCGGACACGCCGGAGACCCAGTACTTC. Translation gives CASSSDTPETQYF.

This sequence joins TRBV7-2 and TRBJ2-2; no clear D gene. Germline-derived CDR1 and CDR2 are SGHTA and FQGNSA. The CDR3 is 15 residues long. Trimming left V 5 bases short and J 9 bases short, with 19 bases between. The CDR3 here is CASSPLKGQVWELFF. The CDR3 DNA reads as TGTGCCAGCAGCCCGCTCAAGGGCCAGGTCTGGGAGCTGTTTTTT.